What follows is one TCR beta chain and its context. The data were produced by immunoSEQ multiplex PCR, yet TCRdb's version contains in-frame clones alone and is incomplete. The data contain roughly 69,000 clones, roughly 95% of them seen just once; the ten biggest clones take up approximately 0.37%. These data belong to a study of brain T cells in children with intractable seizures. V lost 3 bases, J lost 7 bases, and 12 bases lay in between. The CDR3 totals 13 residues. Germline loops: CDR1 KGHSH, CDR2 LQKENI. Sample: peripheral blood, taken at surgery. The sequence came from a boy younger than two with focal cortical dysplasia and intractable seizures. The chain has TRBV18 and TRBJ1-2; D might be TRBD1 (5 bases). CDR3 residues: CASSPLGVAGYTF. The DNA of the CDR3 is TGTGCCAGCTCACCCCTAGGGGTTGCTGGCTACACCTTC.